Shown below are 17 T cell receptor beta chains from a single sample sequenced in a study of cytomegalovirus exposure and HLA in healthy donors. The PCR made use of 60 Vbeta and 13 Jbeta primers. Assay: immunoSEQ multiplex PCR; the TCRdb copy retains only in-frame clones and omits some. Of around 150,000 clones listed, approximately 72% were seen once; the top ten hold approximately 2%. Sequences were obtained from PBMCs. The source of these receptors is a female donor in good health and CMV-seronegative.

The V and J genes are TRBV5-1 and TRBJ2-2, with 10 bases that match TRBD1. The V and J ends lost 3 bases and 3 bases, in that order; junction bases with no gene match: 2. Germline values: CDR1 SGHRS, CDR2 YFSETQ. This CDR3 has 15 amino acids. The CDR3 coding sequence is TGCGCCAGCAGCTCCGGGACAGGGGACACCGGGGAGCTGTTTTTT. This translates into CASSSGTGDTGELFF.

Only a few counts were recorded for this clone. The chain employs TRBV5-4 and TRBJ1-1; 8 bases align to TRBD1. Per germline, CDR1 SGHNT and CDR2 YYREEE (reference sequence). V lost 2 bases, J lost 2 bases, and 8 bases stayed unmatched. The CDR3 contains 16 residues. The CDR3 DNA reads TGTGCCAGCAGCTTTTCGACAGGGGAGGCAAACACTGAAGCTTTCTTT. It is translated as CASSFSTGEANTEAFF. Filled out from reference TRBV5-4 and TRBJ1-1, the complete variable domain reads ETGVTQSPTHLIKTRGQQVTLRCSSQSGHNTVSWYQQALGQGPQFIFQYYREEENGRGNFPPRFSGLQFPNYSSELNVNALELDDSALYLCASSFSTGEANTEAFFGQGTRLTVV.

The chain carries TRBV2 and TRBJ2-7; the D gene is possibly TRBD2 (6 bases). CDR3 size: 12 residues. Looked up from germline, CDR1 is SNHLY and CDR2 is FYNNEI. V lost 10 bases to trimming and J lost 1 base, with 11 bases between them. The CDR3 sequence: CATGGVSYEQYF. In nucleotides, the CDR3 is TGTGCCACCGGAGGGGTGTCCTACGAGCAGTACTTC.

In its sample, this clone was seen a few times. The V call is TRBV11-3, the J call TRBJ2-1; TRBD2 matches at 11 bases. The junction had 4 bases not matched to a gene; V was cut back by 2 bases and J by 7 bases. This CDR3 region has 15 residues. Germline CDR1 reads SGHNT; CDR2 reads YENEEA. The CDR3 here is CASSLTSGGGNEQFF. The CDR3 coding sequence is TGTGCCAGCAGCTTAACTAGCGGGGGAGGGAATGAGCAGTTCTTC.

This clone was counted a single time. V gene TRBV9 combines with J gene TRBJ2-6; D gene uncertain. Trimming cost V 3 bases and J 9 bases, with 7 bases left between them. Germline loops: CDR1 SGDLS, CDR2 YYNGEE. This CDR3 region has 12 residues. As DNA, the CDR3 is TGTGCCAGCAGCGGAATCGGCAACGTCCTGACTTTC. It encodes CASSGIGNVLTF.

The chain has TRBV7-8 and TRBJ2-7, with 9 bases fitting TRBD1. The germline CDR1 and CDR2 sequences are SGHVS and FQNEAQ. The length of the CDR3 is 15 residues. V was clipped by 6 bases and J by 3 bases; unmatched bases: 9. CDR3 nucleotides: TGTGCCAGCAGAAGACGGACAGGGGAAAACTACGAGCAGTACTTC. Amino acid sequence: CASRRRTGENYEQYF.

The gene calls are TRBV4-2 and TRBJ2-1; no firm D call. In germline, CDR1 is LGHNA, CDR2 YNFKEQ. V lost 0 bases, J lost 6 bases, and 9 bases lay in between. There are 14 residues in the CDR3. CDR3 loop: CASSQEAPGNEQFF. Written as DNA, the CDR3 is TGTGCCAGCAGCCAAGAGGCCCCGGGCAATGAGCAGTTCTTC.

V gene TRBV2 combines with J gene TRBJ1-1; D remains ambiguous. Germline CDR1 and CDR2: SNHLY and FYNNEI. The CDR3 covers 11 residues. The ends were cut back, 3 bases at V and 8 bases at J, with 7 bases in the middle. The CDR3 DNA sequence: TGTGCCAGCAGTGAGAACCAGGAAGCTTTCTTT. It codes for CASSENQEAFF.

This rearrangement joins TRBV10-3 to TRBJ2-7; 7 positions agree with TRBD1. The CDR3 totals 14 residues. Looked up from germline, CDR1 is ENHRY and CDR2 is SYGVKD. Germline trimming cut 4 bases from V and 0 bases from J; bases unmatched to any gene: 3. The CDR3: CAISVTGSSYEQYF. DNA of the CDR3: TGTGCCATCAGTGTGACAGGGAGCTCCTACGAGCAGTACTTC.

The chain uses TRBV2 and TRBJ2-7; TRBD2 might be the D (6 bases). Per the germline V gene, CDR1 is SNHLY and CDR2 is FYNNEI. Trimming shortened V by 5 bases and J by 4 bases, and 12 bases separated the two germline ends. CDR3 length: 13 amino acids. CDR3 sequence reads: CASSWDSLYEQYF. The DNA of the CDR3 is TGTGCCAGCAGTTGGGACTCCCTTTACGAGCAGTACTTC.

The chain joins TRBV7-8 to TRBJ1-5, with 12 positions matching TRBD1. CDR1 is SGHVS and CDR2 is FQNEAQ in the germline V gene. V dropped 5 bases and J dropped 6; count of bases not matched to a gene: 8. CDR3 size: 16 residues. This CDR3 reads CASSNRDRGPGQPQHF. The DNA of the CDR3 is TGTGCCAGCAGCAACCGGGACAGGGGGCCGGGTCAGCCCCAGCATTTT.

The rearrangement joins TRBV5-1 to TRBJ1-1; possible D gene TRBD1, 5 bases. There are 13 residues in the CDR3. V lost 1 base, J lost 10 bases, and 14 bases lay in between. The germline V gene encodes CDR1 SGHRS and CDR2 YFSETQ. The CDR3 reads CASSLSYGAAAFF. As DNA, the CDR3 is TGCGCCAGCAGCTTGTCCTATGGGGCTGCAGCTTTCTTT.

V gene TRBV5-1 combines with J gene TRBJ2-7; 7 positions match TRBD1. The CDR3 has 14 residues. Germline values: CDR1 SGHRS, CDR2 YFSETQ. The V segment lost 1 base and the J segment 4 bases; nucleotides outside the gene matches: 5. Written as DNA, the CDR3 is TGCGCCAGCAGCTTGCCGGGACAGCCGTACGAGCAGTACTTC. It yields the protein CASSLPGQPYEQYF.

This clone was counted only a few times. The V call is TRBV5-4, the J call TRBJ1-2; no clear D. Germline CDR1 SGHNT, CDR2 YYREEE (reference sequence). This CDR3 has 13 residues. The ends were cut back, 2 bases at V and 5 bases at J, with 10 bases in the middle. The CDR3 loop reads CASSFQEEYGYTF. CDR3 DNA: TGTGCCAGCAGCTTCCAGGAGGAGTATGGCTACACCTTC.

The chain employs TRBV7-9 and TRBJ1-1; TRBD1 might be the D (6 bases). The ends were cut back, 1 base at V and 10 bases at J, with 10 bases in the middle. Germline V CDR1 and CDR2: SEHNR, FQNEAQ (reference sequence). The CDR3 spans 12 residues. CDR3 amino acids: CASSLERGGAFF. CDR3 nucleotides: TGTGCCAGCAGCTTAGAGAGAGGGGGAGCTTTCTTT.

This sequence joins TRBV7-2 and TRBJ2-1; TRBD2 is a possible D gene (6 bases). V was cut by 3 bases and J by 7 bases, with 16 bases left in between. This CDR3 comprises 15 residues. Germline values: CDR1 SGHTA, CDR2 FQGNSA. CDR3 in amino acids: CASSFQAGWENEQFF. The DNA of the CDR3 is TGTGCCAGCAGCTTTCAAGCGGGTTGGGAGAATGAGCAGTTCTTC.

There are a few counts of this clone. V and J are TRBV5-6 and TRBJ1-2; TRBD1 matches at 9 bases. Germline assignment: CDR1 SGHDT and CDR2 YYEEEE. The CDR3 runs to 14 residues. With 2 bases clipped from V and 4 bases from J, the junction kept 3 bases outside the gene matches. In DNA form, the CDR3 reads TGTGCCAGCAGCTTCACGGGACAGGGCTATGGCTACACCTTC. Its translation: CASSFTGQGYGYTF.